This TCR beta chain was identified in a study of blood T cell repertoires in COVID-19 (dated by TCRdb to about 2020). Looking at the study overall: The collaborator samples originated in the United States, Italy and Spain and spanned the acute and convalescent phases of COVID-19. The material from the prospective study consisted of cDNA or gDNA derived from T cells, B-cell-depleted T cells, or PBMCs. The dataset comprised deeply sampled blood TCRbeta repertoires from subjects exposed to, actively infected with, or recovered from COVID-19. The repertoires were made available in a free public database intended to serve as a resource for research on the immune response to SARS-CoV-2. The samples were drawn from the first 160 participants of the ongoing ImmuneRACE study and from 950 to 1,500 subjects provided by 6 global collaborators. A de-identified subject ID, COVID-19 status, age in years and sex were almost always included in the sample metadata. HLA class I and class II types, where available, came from metadata supplied by the sample provider rather than from assay-based typing. General conclusions and limits of the study: The amount of clinical and demographic metadata varied by source and participant and was provided uncurated.

The immunoSEQ Assay, a bias-controlled multiplex PCR, was used to amplify TCRbeta CDR3 regions from genomic DNA. Under the source paper's analysis protocol: Within the assay, amplification of reference gene primers was used to estimate how many nucleated cells each sample contained. Sequence reads were collapsed and filtered to measure the absolute abundance of every unique TCRbeta CDR3 rearrangement. For each sample, productive Simpson clonality was calculated by taking the square root of Simpson's diversity index across productive rearrangements. TCRdb limited this immuneACCESS table to in-frame rearrangements with V and J called. A share of clones is missing; checked studies link under half to unresolved V genes, and the rest is unexplained. Clone size and V and J calls were adopted from that table, with D and trimming inferred from the DNA. The sample includes over 200,000 clones, with 91% observed a single time. Of the sample, roughly 1.2% is held by the ten largest clones.

Participants in the prospective study were aged roughly 18 to 89 years, lived in some 24 United States geographic areas, and enrolled through a virtual design. In the prospective study, participants were assigned to cohorts based on the clinical history participants reported in a screening survey and a study questionnaire. In the prospective study, mobile phlebotomists collected whole blood, serum and a nasopharyngeal or oropharyngeal swab from each participant. Additional blood draws and questionnaires over an approximately two-month period could optionally be provided by prospective study participants. Before DNA extraction, prospective study blood samples were shipped either frozen or at room temperature. The CDR3 sequence holds 14 residues, the cysteine and phenylalanine included. Only the CDR3 region is kept as DNA, spanning 42 bases read in frame from base 1. The V and J ends are trimmed by 4 bases and 6 bases, leaving 14 bases between them. The germline V gene yields SGHRS for CDR1 and YFSETQ for CDR2.

A remark on this clone: Its recognized antigen is unknown. No base qualities exist here, and no much larger clone lies one base off it.

This receptor was taken from a human donor in a cohort exposed to, infected with or recovered from COVID-19 (not recorded which). The donor label of this sample is uncertain. The sequenced sample was PBMCs or T cells enriched from blood (not recorded which). This sequence uses TRBV5-1 and TRBJ1-5, with TRBD1 tentatively as D gene (5 bases match). The nucleotides are TGCGCCAGCAGCCCGAGACCGGGGGGTCAGCCCCAGCATTTT. Its coded protein is CASSPRPGGQPQHF. The reference TRBV5-1 and TRBJ1-5 proteins fill in what lies around the CDR3, so the full variable domain reads KAGVTQTPRYLIKTRGQQVTLSCSPISGHRSVSWYQQTPGQGLQFLFEYFSETQRNKGNFPGRFSGRQFSNSRSEMNVSTLELGDSALYLCASSPRPGGQPQHFGDGTRLSIL.